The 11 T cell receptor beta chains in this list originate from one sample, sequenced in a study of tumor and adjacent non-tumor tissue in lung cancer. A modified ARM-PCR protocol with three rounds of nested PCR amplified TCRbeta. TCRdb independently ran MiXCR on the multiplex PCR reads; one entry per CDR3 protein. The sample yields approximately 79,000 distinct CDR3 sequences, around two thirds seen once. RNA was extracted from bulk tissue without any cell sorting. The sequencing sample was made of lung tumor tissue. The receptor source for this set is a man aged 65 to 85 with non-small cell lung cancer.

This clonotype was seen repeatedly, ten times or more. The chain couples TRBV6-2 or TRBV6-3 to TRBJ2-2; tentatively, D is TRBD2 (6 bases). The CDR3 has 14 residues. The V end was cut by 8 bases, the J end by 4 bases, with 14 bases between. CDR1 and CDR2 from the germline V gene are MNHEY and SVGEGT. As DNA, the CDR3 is TGTGCCAGCGCAAACGGGAGATCCACCGGGGAGCTGTTTTTT. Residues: CASANGRSTGELFF.

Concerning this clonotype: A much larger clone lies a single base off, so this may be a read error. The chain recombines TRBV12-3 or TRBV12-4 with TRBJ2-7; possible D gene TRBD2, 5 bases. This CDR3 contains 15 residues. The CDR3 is CASSPDPPRGYEEYF. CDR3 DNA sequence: TGTGCCAGCAGTCCAGACCCCCCCCGGGGATACGAGGAGTACTTC.

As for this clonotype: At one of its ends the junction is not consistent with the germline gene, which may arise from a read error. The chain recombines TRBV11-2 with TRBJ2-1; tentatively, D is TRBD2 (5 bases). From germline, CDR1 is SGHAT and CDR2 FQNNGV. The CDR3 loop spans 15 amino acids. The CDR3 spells CASNFQRSSYNKQLF. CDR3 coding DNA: TGTGCCAGCAACTTCCAGCGGAGCTCCTACAATAAGCAGCTCTTC.

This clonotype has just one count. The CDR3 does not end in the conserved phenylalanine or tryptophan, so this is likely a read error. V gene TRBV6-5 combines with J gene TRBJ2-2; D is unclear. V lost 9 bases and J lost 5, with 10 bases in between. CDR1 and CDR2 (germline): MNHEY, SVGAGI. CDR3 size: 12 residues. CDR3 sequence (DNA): TGTGCCAGTAGAAAGACAACCGGGGAGCTGTTTCTT. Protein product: CASRKTTGELFL.

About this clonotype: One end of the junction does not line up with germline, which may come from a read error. CDR3 sequence: CASSSGQTESRNRPQHF. CDR3 in DNA: TGTGCCAGCAGCTCGGGTCAGACTGAGTCACGCAATCGGCCCCAGCATTTT. This rearrangement joins TRBV7-8 to TRBJ1-5, with unresolved D. This CDR3 is 17 amino acids long. Per the germline V gene, CDR1 is SGHVS and CDR2 is FQNEAQ.

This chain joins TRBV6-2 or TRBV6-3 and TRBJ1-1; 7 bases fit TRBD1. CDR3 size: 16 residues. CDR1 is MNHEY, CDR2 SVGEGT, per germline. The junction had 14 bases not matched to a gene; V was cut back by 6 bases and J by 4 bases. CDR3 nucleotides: TGTGCCAGCAGAACGGACAGGTGGGTCATGAGCACTGAAGCTTTCTTT. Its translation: CASRTDRWVMSTEAFF.

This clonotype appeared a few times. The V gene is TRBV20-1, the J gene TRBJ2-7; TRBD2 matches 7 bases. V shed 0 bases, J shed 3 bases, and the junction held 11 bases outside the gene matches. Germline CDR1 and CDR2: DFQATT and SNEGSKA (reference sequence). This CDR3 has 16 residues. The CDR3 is CSARDWGGASFYEQYF. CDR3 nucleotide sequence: TGCAGTGCTAGAGATTGGGGGGGAGCATCTTTCTACGAGCAGTACTTC.

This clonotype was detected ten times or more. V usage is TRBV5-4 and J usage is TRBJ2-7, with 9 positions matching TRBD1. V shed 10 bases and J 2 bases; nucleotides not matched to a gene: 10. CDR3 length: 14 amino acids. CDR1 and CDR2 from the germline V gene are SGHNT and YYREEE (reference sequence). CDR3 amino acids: CAGSSDRGPYEQYF. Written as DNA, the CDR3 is TGTGCCGGGTCCTCGGACAGGGGCCCCTACGAGCAGTACTTC.

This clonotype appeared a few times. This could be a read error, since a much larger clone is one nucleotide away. The CDR3 sequence: CSAKTLADPNTGELFF. Written as DNA, the CDR3 is TGCAGCGCCAAGACCCTAGCGGACCCGAACACCGGGGAGCTGTTTTTT. V usage is TRBV29-1 and J usage is TRBJ2-2; the match to TRBD2 covers 7 bases. This CDR3 has 16 amino acids. The trim removed 7 bases at V and 0 bases at J, leaving 11 bases unmatched. Germline V lookup: CDR1 SQVTM, CDR2 ANQGSEA.

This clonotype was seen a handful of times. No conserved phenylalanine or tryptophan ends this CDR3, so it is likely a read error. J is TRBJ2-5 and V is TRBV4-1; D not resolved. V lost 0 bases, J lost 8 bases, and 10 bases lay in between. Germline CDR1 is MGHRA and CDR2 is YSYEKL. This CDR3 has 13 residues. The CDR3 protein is CASSQEIRRTQYL. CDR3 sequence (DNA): TGCGCCAGCAGCCAAGAGATTCGGCGAACCCAGTACTTA.

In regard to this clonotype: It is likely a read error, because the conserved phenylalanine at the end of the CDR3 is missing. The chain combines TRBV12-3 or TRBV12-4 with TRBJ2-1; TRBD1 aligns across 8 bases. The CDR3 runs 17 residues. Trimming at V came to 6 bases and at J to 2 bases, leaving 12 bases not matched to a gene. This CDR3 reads CASRSSPGQVAYNEQFL. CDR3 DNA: TGTGCCAGCAGATCAAGCCCGGGACAGGTCGCCTACAATGAGCAGTTCCTC.